The 5 T cell receptor beta chains given below trace back to one sample, sequenced in a study of blood T cells in healthy people across ages. A second PCR of about 7 to 12 cycles used a sample-barcoded 5' primer and a J-beta primer mix. One entry per CDR3 protein results from TCRdb running MiXCR on the 5' RACE reads. The sample lists approximately 780,000 distinct CDR3 sequences, around 25% occurring once. This sample was also put to use in a study of T cells of mothers and their children.

Sample: blood. The receptors originated from a boy aged 5-17 years in good health.

This clonotype was seen more than once but under ten times. The chain links TRBV30 to TRBJ1-3; no clear D. Germline V lookup: CDR1 GTSNPN, CDR2 SVGIG (reference sequence). With 8 bases removed from V and 15 bases from J, the gap between germline ends came to 14 bases. The CDR3 is 9 amino acids. Here the CDR3 DNA reads TGTGCCCGCGGGGAACCGAAATATTTT. Its protein is CARGEPKYF.

This clonotype appeared a few times. The chain is built from TRBV7-8 and TRBJ2-3; 9 nucleotides agree with TRBD2. V shed 5 bases, J shed 2 bases, and the junction held 14 bases outside the gene matches. This CDR3 region has 18 residues. CDR1 is SGHVS and CDR2 is FQNEAQ in the germline V gene. CDR3 DNA: TGTGCCAGCAGCCCACCACGTAGGATAGCGGGGGCCACAGATACGCAGTATTTT. Its protein is CASSPPRRIAGATDTQYF. The entire variable domain, with the rest obtained from reference TRBV7-8 and TRBJ2-3, is as follows: GAGVSQSPRYKVAKRGQDVALRCDPISGHVSLFWYQQALGQGPEFLTYFQNEAQLDKSGLPSDRFFAERPEGSVSTLKIQRTQQEDSAVYLCASSPPRRIAGATDTQYFGPGTRLTVL.

In its sample, this clonotype was seen a few times. V and J are TRBV2 and TRBJ2-7; possible D gene TRBD1, 6 bases. The CDR3 extends over 14 amino acids. Trimming removed 7 bases from V and 2 bases from J, with 15 bases in between. Germline CDR1 is SNHLY and CDR2 is FYNNEI. DNA for the CDR3: TGTGCCAGCAACCCGACAGGTCCCACCTACGAGCAGTACTTC. The encoded protein is CASNPTGPTYEQYF.

The chain couples TRBV5-1 to TRBJ2-2; 10 bases map to TRBD2. CDR1 and CDR2 from the germline V gene are SGHRS and YFSETQ. The CDR3 is 16 amino acids. The V segment lost 5 bases and the J segment 2 bases; nucleotides outside the gene matches: 6. CDR3: CASSSSGGPNTGELFF. The DNA of the CDR3 is TGCGCCAGCAGTTCTAGCGGGGGTCCTAACACCGGGGAGCTGTTTTTT.

This chain connects TRBV7-2 to TRBJ2-1; the D gene is possibly TRBD1 (5 bases). The CDR3 extends over 14 amino acids. V was pared by 0 bases and J by 10 bases, with 13 bases between. The germline CDR1 and CDR2 sequences are SGHTA and FQGNSA. CDR3 loop: CASSLAAGSGEQFF. The CDR3 DNA is TGTGCCAGCAGCTTAGCGGCAGGGTCTGGAGAGCAGTTCTTC. Filled out from reference TRBV7-2 and TRBJ2-1, the complete variable domain reads GAGVSQSPSNKVTEKGKDVELRCDPISGHTALYWYRQSLGQGLEFLIYFQGNSAPDKSGLPSDRFSAERTGGSVSTLTIQRTQQEDSAVYLCASSLAAGSGEQFFGPGTRLTVL.